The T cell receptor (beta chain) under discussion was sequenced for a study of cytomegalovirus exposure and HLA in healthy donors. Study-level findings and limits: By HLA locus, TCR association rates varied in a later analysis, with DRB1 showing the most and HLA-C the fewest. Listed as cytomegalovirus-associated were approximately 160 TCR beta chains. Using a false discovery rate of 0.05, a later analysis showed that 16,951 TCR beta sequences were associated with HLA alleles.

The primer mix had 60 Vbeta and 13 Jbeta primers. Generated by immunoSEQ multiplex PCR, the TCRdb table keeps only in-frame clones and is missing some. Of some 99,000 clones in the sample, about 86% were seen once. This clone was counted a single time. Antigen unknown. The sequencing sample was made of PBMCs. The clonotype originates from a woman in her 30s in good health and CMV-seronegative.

The CDR3 DNA reads as TGTGCCAGCAGCTTAGAAGGAGATAAGAACACTGAAGCTTTCTTT. This codes for CASSLEGDKNTEAFF. The chain carries TRBV7-8 and TRBJ1-1; D ambiguous. Trimming shortened V by 1 base and J by 1 base, and 10 bases separated the two germline ends. This CDR3 spans 15 amino acids. Germline lookup yields CDR1 SGHVS and CDR2 FQNEAQ.